This T cell receptor beta chain was identified in a study of cytomegalovirus exposure and HLA in healthy donors. Study summary: Both the 120 validation repertoires and the roughly 640 first-cohort repertoires used the same platform, as reported by a later analysis.

Some clones are missing from TCRdb's copy, which holds only in-frame ones; the method was immunoSEQ multiplex PCR. The table has a few hundred thousand clones, approximately 80% seen once. The J segment lost 0 bases and the V segment lost 0 bases, leaving 5 bases of the junction unmatched. This CDR3 spans 17 amino acids. Germline CDR1 SNHLY, CDR2 FYNNEI. The rearrangement joins TRBV2 to TRBJ2-1; 7 positions agree with TRBD2. This TCR was sampled from a woman in her 30s in good health and CMV-seropositive. Sequences were obtained from PBMCs. The CDR3 coding sequence is TGTGCCAGCAGTGAAGCGGTCCGGACTAGCTCCTACAATGAGCAGTTCTTC. Residues: CASSEAVRTSSYNEQFF.